The clone carrying this TCR beta chain was recorded once. Its antigen is currently unknown. The data were taken from a study of shared clonotypes between healthy human individuals. The CDR3 consists of 16 residues. Genomic DNA of each subset was evenly split across several immunoSEQ plates. Only in-frame clones appear in the TCRdb table, and some are missing; sequencing was by immunoSEQ multiplex PCR. Altogether roughly 2.5 million clones are present, more than 80% being singletons, with the ten largest covering over 0.12%. Study-level results: Clonotype sharing levels among donors were expected to vary with sequencing depth. Among non-shared clonotypes, generation probabilities were lower than among those shared by all four donors.

Every one of the donors was a Caucasian adult that lived in Nashville, Tennessee. The sequenced sample consisted of naive CD4+ T cells sorted from blood. Subset indicated: CD45RA+ positively selected. The V call is TRBV21-1, the J call TRBJ2-5; TRBD1, as called in the table, went unchecked against the DNA. TRBV21-1 is classified as a pseudogene. The receptor's source is a man aged 18 to 29 in good health. The CDR3 DNA is TGTGCCAGCAGCAACTACCCGGACAGGAGACAAGAGACCCAGTACTTC. This gives the protein CASSNYPDRRQETQYF.